The T cell receptor beta chain under discussion was sequenced for a study of cytomegalovirus exposure and HLA in healthy donors. Study-level findings and limits: Most TCR sequences were uncommon, yet certain public TCRs appeared in many donors. It was reported that the classifier diagnosed cytomegalovirus status with high specificity and sensitivity in both the original and validation cohorts. The study labeled around 160 TCR beta chains cytomegalovirus-associated.

As to this clone: Its specificity is not known.

The assay was immunoSEQ multiplex PCR, and TCRdb's table has in-frame clones only and misses some. The sample records some 120,000 clones, roughly 90% being singletons. Sequencing was performed on PBMCs. The clonotype was recovered from a woman younger than 35 in good health and CMV-seronegative.

The CDR3 loop reads CASSLGRGLMNTEAFF. CDR3 coding DNA: TGTGCCAGCAGCTTAGGAAGGGGGCTAATGAACACTGAAGCTTTCTTT. The genes are TRBV7-2 and TRBJ1-1; 7 bases line up with TRBD1. After removal of 1 base from V and 0 bases from J, the junction contained 5 bases not matched to a gene. Germline V gene lookup returns CDR1 SGHTA and CDR2 FQGNSA. This CDR3 is built from 16 residues.